This T cell receptor beta chain was profiled in a study of blood T cell repertoires in COVID-19. Looking at the study overall: There were acute and convalescent COVID-19 samples, and they came from the United States, Italy and Spain. The analysed material was cDNA or gDNA that came from T cells, B-cell-depleted T cells, or PBMCs.

Trimming cost V 5 bases and J 4 bases, with 15 bases left between them. Germline-derived CDR1 and CDR2 are SGHTA and FQGNSA. The CDR3 loop spans 14 amino acids. Authors' processing steps: Reference gene primer amplification gave nucleated cell count estimates. This table comes from immunoSEQ multiplex PCR, and its TCRdb copy is limited to in-frame clones, with some not included. Clonal size and the V and J genes are those of that table, whereas D and trimming came from the DNA. The table records roughly 170,000 clones, around 82% of them present only once. The sample consisted of peripheral blood. The V call is TRBV7-2, the J call TRBJ2-7, with D perhaps matching TRBD2 (5 bases). The sequence derives from a man aged 55 to 70 who had recovered from COVID-19. This CDR3 reads CASSSRGLAYEQYF. The CDR3 nucleotides read TGTGCCAGCAGCAGCCGTGGGCTAGCATACGAGCAGTACTTC. The full variable domain, its missing parts supplied by reference TRBV7-2 and TRBJ2-7, is GAGVSQSPSNKVTEKGKDVELRCDPISGHTALYWYRQSLGQGLEFLIYFQGNSAPDKSGLPSDRFSAERTGGSVSTLTIQRTQQEDSAVYLCASSSRGLAYEQYFGPGTRLTVT.